This entry describes one T cell receptor (beta chain). The data belong to a study of shared clonotypes between healthy human individuals. Deep was the level used in running the assay. The input for sorted-subset replicate PCRs was 200 to 250 ng DNA, about 30,000 T cell genomes. TCRdb's copy holds only in-frame clones and misses some; the assay was immunoSEQ multiplex PCR. Counted here are a few million clones, approximately 92% occurring once; the ten biggest clones make up roughly 0.13%. CDR3 length: 15 amino acids. V lost 4 bases, J lost 1 base, and 13 bases lay in between. The rearrangement joins TRBV23-1 to TRBJ1-1; no clear D. TRBV23-1 counts as an open reading frame of uncertain function. This clonotype was sampled from a man aged 18 to 35 in good health. Input material: naive CD4+ T cells sorted from blood. This sample's subset: CD45RA+ positively selected. CDR3 in amino acids: CASSLPRTENTEAFF. In nucleotides, the CDR3 is TGCGCCAGCAGTCTACCGCGAACGGAGAACACTGAAGCTTTCTTT.